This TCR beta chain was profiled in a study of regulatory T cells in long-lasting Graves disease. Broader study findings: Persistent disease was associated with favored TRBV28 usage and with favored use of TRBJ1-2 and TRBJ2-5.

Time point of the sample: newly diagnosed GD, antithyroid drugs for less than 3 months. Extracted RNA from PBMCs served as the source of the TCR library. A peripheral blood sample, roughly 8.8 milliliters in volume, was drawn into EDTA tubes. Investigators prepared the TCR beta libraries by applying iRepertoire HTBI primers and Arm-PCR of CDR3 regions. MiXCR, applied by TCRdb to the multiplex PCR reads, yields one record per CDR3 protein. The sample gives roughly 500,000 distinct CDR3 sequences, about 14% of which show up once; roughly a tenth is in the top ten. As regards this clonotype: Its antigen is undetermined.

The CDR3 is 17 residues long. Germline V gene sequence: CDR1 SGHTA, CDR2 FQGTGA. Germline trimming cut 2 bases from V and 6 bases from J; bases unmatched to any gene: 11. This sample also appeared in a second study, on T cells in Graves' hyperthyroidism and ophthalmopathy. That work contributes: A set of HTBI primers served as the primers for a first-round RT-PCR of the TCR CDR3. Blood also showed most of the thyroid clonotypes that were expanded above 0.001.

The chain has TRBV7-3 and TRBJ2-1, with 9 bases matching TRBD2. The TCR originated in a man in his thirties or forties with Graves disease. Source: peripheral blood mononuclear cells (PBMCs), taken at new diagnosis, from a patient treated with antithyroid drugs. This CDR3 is CASSLFWLAGLGNEQFF. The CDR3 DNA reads TGTGCCAGCAGCTTATTCTGGCTAGCGGGATTAGGCAATGAGCAGTTCTTC.